The clone carrying this T cell receptor beta chain was detected only once. Its target is unknown. The data originate from a study of shared clonotypes between healthy human individuals. Study background: Each donor contributed plates that comprised three CD4 naive, three CD4 memory, two CD8 naive and one CD8 memory. General observations from the study: The represented genetic and exposure-history diversity was limited by the small number of donors.

Germline lookup yields CDR1 SGHRS and CDR2 YFSETQ. V gave up 0 bases and J gave up 1 base, with 10 bases separating them. This CDR3 has 15 residues. The protocol was immunoSEQ multiplex PCR, while the TCRdb copy is restricted to in-frame clones and leaves out a portion. The sample carries over 850,000 clones, 70% to 80% recorded once. V and J are TRBV5-1 and TRBJ2-5; D is ambiguous. The clonotype originates from a man aged 18 to 29 in good health. Some clones in this sample may be carry-over from other donors' samples. What was sequenced was memory CD4+ T cells from PBMCs. As to subset: CD45RA-negative fraction. CDR3 coding DNA: TGCGCCAGCAGCTTGGTGGCGATCCCCCAAGAGACCCAGTACTTC. This translates into CASSLVAIPQETQYF.